What follows describes a single T cell receptor beta chain. The sample holds other DNA sequences that translate to the same CDR3. V shed 3 bases, J shed 4 bases, and the junction held 1 base outside the gene matches. The germline V gene has CDR1 KGHSH and CDR2 LQKENI. The CDR3 totals 13 residues. This sample was taken from a study of blood T cell repertoires in COVID-19. Sequencing used immunoSEQ multiplex PCR; TCRdb keeps in-frame clones, though not all of them. The sample holds 70,000 to 90,000 clones; 80% to 90% are singletons and the top ten take over 15%. Sequencing was carried out using peripheral blood. The TCR comes from an older woman with acute or convalescent COVID-19. V and J are TRBV18 and TRBJ2-5, with TRBD2 matching over 8 bases. This CDR3 reads CASSPGLGETQYF. The CDR3 DNA sequence: TGTGCCAGCTCACCGGGACTAGGAGAGACCCAGTACTTC.